Only a few counts were recorded for the clone carrying this T cell receptor beta chain. 5'RACE with 10-nucleotide random UMIs produced the cDNA. TCRdb re-called the 5' RACE reads through MiXCR, storing one row per CDR3 protein. The table records about 78,000 distinct CDR3 sequences, 4.5% to 6.5% of them present only once. Looked up from germline, CDR1 is SEHNR and CDR2 is FQNEAQ (reference sequence). Between the trimmed V and J ends, which lost 3 bases and 0 bases, there was a span of 8 bases. The CDR3 extends over 14 amino acids. The sample originates from a study of neurological immune-mediated disorders. About the study: There were some 34 multiple sclerosis patients; about 30 were relapsing-remitting and 3 were secondary progressive.

The unsorted libraries were produced from 2 million PBMCs held at -80 C. The chain uses TRBV7-9 and TRBJ1-1; possibly TRBD1 for D (5 bases). This sequence originates from a woman in her thirties with multiple sclerosis. The specimen sequenced was PBMCs. CDR3 sequence: CASSFKGLNTEAFF. The DNA for the CDR3 is TGTGCCAGCAGCTTCAAGGGACTGAACACTGAAGCTTTCTTT.